Following are 18 T cell receptor beta chains from one sample sequenced in a study of identical twins listed by TCRdb under 2016. Library method: 5' RACE. The sequencer listed for this sample is Illumina HiSeq 2000. TCRdb cleaned the public reads at Q25 with fastp, built clones with MiXCR and kept in-frame beta chains. Identical CDR3 protein sequences are pooled into one entry, listed with their most common genes and DNA. This sample lists 250,000 or so distinct CDR3 sequences; more than 9.5% were detected once. The ten largest make up more than 3.5% of the sample. These same data were also listed under a study on yellow fever vaccine responses in identical twins.

The source material was memory (CD45RO+) T cells sorted from blood. The cell subset or site label, read with the paper, signifies: CD45RO+ enriched T cells. Receptors originate from a woman aged 18-35 years in good health.

The rearrangement links TRBV6-2 or TRBV6-3 to TRBJ2-3, with 11 bases lining up with TRBD2. There are 18 residues in the CDR3. Trimming took 2 bases from V and 2 from J; bases not matched to a gene: 9. Per germline, CDR1 MNHEY and CDR2 SVGEGT. The CDR3 here is CASSYRLGTSGLTDTQYF. In DNA form, the CDR3 reads TGTGCCAGCAGTTACCGGCTGGGGACTAGCGGACTCACAGATACGCAGTATTTT.

The chain couples TRBV7-2 to TRBJ2-1; the match to TRBD2 covers 12 bases. In germline, CDR1 is SGHTA, CDR2 FQGNSA. This CDR3 comprises 15 residues. V was clipped by 6 bases and J by 8 bases; unmatched bases: 8. CDR3 loop: CASSRPSGGADEQFF. The CDR3 nucleotides are TGTGCCAGCAGTCGTCCTAGCGGGGGGGCCGATGAGCAGTTCTTC.

There are many counts of this clonotype. The chain employs TRBV4-2 and TRBJ2-5, with D unresolved. V was shortened by 3 bases and J by 0 bases, with 5 bases between the two germline ends. Looked up from germline, CDR1 is LGHNA and CDR2 is YNFKEQ. The CDR3 extends over 13 amino acids. CDR3 sequence reads: CASSQIYQETQYF. As DNA, the CDR3 is TGTGCCAGCAGCCAGATTTACCAAGAGACCCAGTACTTC.

This clonotype was found many times. The V gene is TRBV4-1, the J gene TRBJ2-1; the match to TRBD2 covers 11 bases. Germline values: CDR1 MGHRA, CDR2 YSYEKL. The trim removed 0 bases at V and 6 bases at J, leaving 7 bases unmatched. The CDR3 is made up of 17 amino acids. CDR3: CASSQEWALAGANEQFF. The CDR3 coding sequence is TGCGCCAGCAGCCAAGAATGGGCACTAGCGGGGGCCAATGAGCAGTTCTTC.

Only a few counts were recorded for this clonotype. V gene TRBV3-1 combines with J gene TRBJ2-3, with D tentatively TRBD2 (5 bases). CDR3 length: 15 residues. Trimming took off 2 bases at V and 0 bases at J, with 9 bases between the two ends. CDR1 and CDR2 from the germline V gene are LGHDT and YNNKEL (reference sequence). Written as DNA, the CDR3 is TGTGCCAGCAGCCAAAGCGGCGCTAGCACAGATACGCAGTATTTT. Translation: CASSQSGASTDTQYF.

V is TRBV3-1 and J is TRBJ2-7, with D perhaps matching TRBD2 (5 bases). The CDR3 runs to 12 residues. Trimming stripped 2 bases from V and 7 bases from J, with 9 bases between. Per the germline V gene, CDR1 is LGHDT and CDR2 is YNNKEL (reference sequence). For the CDR3, the DNA is TGTGCCAGCAGCCAAAGGACGGGAGAGCAGTACTTC. Amino acids: CASSQRTGEQYF.

Regarding this clonotype: Compared with germline, one end of the junction differs, possibly owing to a read error. V and J are TRBV12-3 or TRBV12-4 and TRBJ2-5, with D uncertain. The CDR3 totals 13 residues. The CDR3 DNA follows: TGTGCCAGCAGTTTAGCGAGTGGAGAGACCCGGTACTTC. Translated, it gives CASSLASGETRYF.

This sequence joins TRBV4-1 and TRBJ2-7; 7 bases are a match to TRBD2. V gave up 3 bases and J gave up 2 bases; unmatched junction bases: 13. Germline V CDR1 and CDR2: MGHRA, YSYEKL. CDR3 length equals 17 residues. The CDR3 reads CASSQALASGIPYEQYF. The CDR3 coding sequence is TGCGCCAGCAGCCAGGCGTTGGCGAGCGGGATCCCCTACGAGCAGTACTTC.

This clonotype was seen more than once but under ten times. V usage is TRBV12-3 or TRBV12-4 and J usage is TRBJ2-7; 12 positions match TRBD1. The trim removed 6 bases at V and 5 bases at J, leaving 5 bases unmatched. This CDR3 comprises 14 residues. CDR3 bases: TGTGCCAGCAGCACGGGACAGGGGGCCCACGAGCAGTACTTC. Translated: CASSTGQGAHEQYF.

The gene calls are TRBV11-3 and TRBJ2-1; D remains unclear. V was cut by 0 bases and J by 2 bases, with 14 bases left in between. CDR1 SGHNT and CDR2 YENEEA come from the germline V gene. There are 17 residues in the CDR3. As DNA, the CDR3 is TGTGCCAGCAGCTTAGAAGGACCCGAAGGACCCTACAATGAGCAGTTCTTC. Residues: CASSLEGPEGPYNEQFF.

This clonotype was counted only a few times. V gene TRBV19 combines with J gene TRBJ2-5; D is ambiguous. V was pared by 7 bases and J by 4 bases, with 22 bases between. Germline CDR1 is LNHDA and CDR2 is SQIVND (reference sequence). The CDR3 runs 16 residues. Here the CDR3 DNA reads TGTGCCAGTACCCCTCACGGCAGTTCGGGTTCAGAGACCCAGTACTTC. This encodes CASTPHGSSGSETQYF. Variable domain in full (rest from reference TRBV19 and TRBJ2-5): DGGITQSPKYLFRKEGQNVTLSCEQNLNHDAMYWYRQDPGQGLRLIYYSQIVNDFQKGDIAEGYSVSREKKESFPLTVTSAQKNPTAFYLCASTPHGSSGSETQYFGPGTRLLVL.

This clonotype was observed a few times. The chain uses TRBV7-8 and TRBJ2-7; 12 nucleotides match TRBD1. This CDR3 spans 16 amino acids. Per the germline V gene, CDR1 is SGHVS and CDR2 is FQNEAQ. Trimming took 2 bases from V and 4 from J; bases not matched to a gene: 6. DNA for the CDR3: TGTGCCAGCAGCTTAACCGGGACAGGGGGCTCTTACGAGCAGTACTTC. It yields the protein CASSLTGTGGSYEQYF.

This clonotype was seen only a few times. The chain recombines TRBV18 with TRBJ2-1, with D possibly matching TRBD2 (5 bases). This CDR3 is built from 13 residues. V was pared by 3 bases and J by 10 bases, with 13 bases between. CDR1 and CDR2 from the germline V gene are KGHSH and LQKENI. Here the CDR3 reads CASSPTRVPEQFF. The DNA for the CDR3 is TGTGCCAGCTCACCTACTAGGGTGCCCGAGCAGTTCTTC.

This clonotype was observed many times. The gene calls are TRBV12-3 or TRBV12-4 and TRBJ1-1; D call uncertain. Trimming took off 4 bases at V and 4 bases at J, with 10 bases between the two ends. The CDR3 covers 13 residues. CDR3 DNA sequence: TGTGCCAGCAGTTCAGAGGTCGGCACTGAAGCTTTCTTT. It yields the protein CASSSEVGTEAFF.

This clonotype has ten or more counts. The J gene is TRBJ2-3, the V gene TRBV28; 12 bases map to TRBD2. Germline CDR1 reads MDHEN; CDR2 reads SYDVKM. The J segment lost 8 bases and the V segment lost 4 bases, leaving 10 bases of the junction unmatched. The CDR3 contains 16 residues. The CDR3 DNA is TGTGCCAGCAGTTCACGGACTAGCGGGGAGCCCGGTACGCAGTATTTT. Protein product: CASSSRTSGEPGTQYF.

This clonotype was detected ten times or more. This rearrangement joins TRBV7-8 to TRBJ2-7; D gene unclear. This CDR3 has 17 amino acids. Germline V gives CDR1 SGHVS, CDR2 FQNEAQ. The V and J ends lost 4 bases and 0 bases respectively, with 19 bases between them. The CDR3 coding sequence is TGTGCCAGCAGCTCCCTGCTGGATTCTCCCGGCTCCTACGAGCAGTACTTC. It encodes CASSSLLDSPGSYEQYF.

This clonotype was seen many times. The chain links TRBV5-1 to TRBJ1-2; D uncertain. CDR1 is SGHRS, CDR2 YFSETQ, per germline. The CDR3 totals 12 residues. V shed 4 bases and J shed 3 bases, with 7 bases lying between them. In nucleotides, the CDR3 is TGCGCCAGCAGCAAGACTGACTATGGCTACACCTTC. Translating gives CASSKTDYGYTF.

In its sample, this clonotype was seen many times. This rearrangement joins TRBV3-1 to TRBJ2-7; 8 positions match TRBD2. CDR1 is LGHDT and CDR2 is YNNKEL in the germline V gene (reference sequence). V shed 2 bases and J 4 bases; nucleotides not matched to a gene: 4. The CDR3 contains 14 residues. DNA for the CDR3: TGTGCCAGCAGCCAAATAGCGGGACCTTACGAGCAGTACTTC. Protein: CASSQIAGPYEQYF.